The sequence of this T cell receptor beta chain was determined in a study of cytomegalovirus exposure and HLA in healthy donors. CDR3 length equals 15 residues. Germline-derived CDR1 and CDR2 are MNHEY and SMNVEV (reference sequence). Deletions cut 6 bases from V and 4 bases from J, with 16 bases between. Healthy bone marrow donors made up the donor group. Study-wide results and limits: Later on, a genetic analysis was performed. It linked a missense variant in DCLRE1C with V- and J-gene trimming of TCR beta. The dataset shows that most TCR sequences were rare, while some public TCRs occurred in many donors. In a later analysis, an Asian-associated ancestry cluster reportedly showed fewer N-insertions than the roughly 700-donor mean.

Both 60 Vbeta primers and 13 Jbeta primers went into the PCR. The assay was immunoSEQ multiplex PCR, and TCRdb's table has in-frame clones only and misses some. The sample contains about 130,000 clones, about 10% of which appear only once. This clone has a handful of counts. Its antigen is currently unknown. The sequence came from a woman aged 18-35 years in good health and CMV-seropositive. The chain uses TRBV27 and TRBJ2-1, with a tentative D call TRBD2 (6 bases). The specimen sequenced was PBMCs. This CDR3 reads CASSSGPAGYNEQFF. CDR3 DNA: TGTGCCAGCAGCTCCGGGCCTGCGGGGTACAATGAGCAGTTCTTC.